The clone carrying this T cell receptor beta chain was seen a handful of times. The antigen is unknown. These data originate in a study of T-cell memory formation after mild COVID-19. Regarding the study as a whole: Within pre-infection memory, some responding clones were found, suggesting cross-reactive memory joined. Largely, contracting CD4+ clones fell within CM and EM, and contracting CD8+ clones within EMRA. Day 15 to 85 contracting clones showed balanced CD4/CD8; later expanders leaned CD4+.

One entry per CDR3 protein, called by TCRdb with MiXCR from the 5' RACE reads. This sample yields about 350,000 distinct CDR3 sequences, of which 12% to 15% are seen a single time; 22% belongs to the top ten. The germline V gene has CDR1 MDHEN and CDR2 SYDVKM. The V end was cut by 6 bases, the J end by 3 bases, with 8 bases between. This CDR3 comprises 12 residues. Specimen: PBMCs or a T cell subset sorted from them (not recorded which). The chain links TRBV28 to TRBJ1-1; D remains unclear. The clonotype comes from a man aged 18 to 29 who had mild COVID-19 (a few samples of this study predate the infection). Cell type and time point are not known. CDR3 sequence: CASRTRHTEAFF. The CDR3 coding sequence is TGTGCCAGCAGGACAAGGCACACTGAAGCTTTCTTT.